This T cell receptor (beta chain) was recovered during a study of shared T cell receptors in the human thymus. Repertoires were generated with immunoSEQ multiplex PCR, while TCRdb's copy carries only in-frame clones and drops some. The repertoire holds 600,000 to 900,000 clones, with approximately 83% as singletons. Per germline, CDR1 SNHLY and CDR2 FYNNEI. This CDR3 is built from 15 residues. V trimming: 4 bases; J trimming: 2 bases; junction bases outside the gene matches: 5. This same sample was also taken into another study, of human thymus T cells. That paper states: The sample donors, healthy Finnish infants, were having corrective surgery for congenital heart defects. Resected material from corrective heart surgery provided the thymus tissue analysed.

The chain carries TRBV2 and TRBJ2-3; 8 nucleotides match TRBD1. This clonotype was obtained from a girl under three years old with a congenital heart defect. Sequencing was performed on thymocytes. CDR3 bases: TGTGCCAGCAGTGTTGGACAGGGTTACACAGATACGCAGTATTTT. It yields the protein CASSVGQGYTDTQYF.